This T cell receptor (beta chain) was identified during a study of Ad26.COV2.S vaccination and SARS-CoV-2 variants. Whole-study results and caveats: Post-vaccination breadth of spike-specific CD8+ and CD4+ T cell responses was reportedly substantial.

The treatment: roughly 18 received Ad26.COV2.S at low or high dose, single or two shots; 5 received placebo; per-sample allocation not given. The samples date from day 63 after the first vaccine or placebo injection. Data came from immunoSEQ multiplex PCR; TCRdb stores just in-frame clones and leaves some out. In the table there are 440,000 or so clones, 92% of which are singletons. On this clone: Its antigen remains unidentified.

The CDR3 has 14 residues. Germline assignment: CDR1 MDHEN and CDR2 SYDVKM. Trimming removed 3 bases from V and 8 bases from J, with 13 bases in between. The chain couples TRBV28 to TRBJ1-4; TRBD1 is a possible D gene (5 bases). The sample in question was peripheral blood, obtained in a trial of Ad26.COV2.S vaccine versus placebo. This sequence originates from a person aged 18 to 65 who received the Ad26.COV2.S COVID-19 vaccine or a placebo. The CDR3 nucleotides are TGTGCCAGCAGTTTGGGGCCGTTGGGAGAAAAACTGTTTTTT. It is translated as CASSLGPLGEKLFF.